This T cell receptor (beta chain) was profiled in a study of T cells after somatic rescue of genetic block. The germline CDR1 and CDR2 sequences are DFQATT and SNEGSKA (reference sequence). CDR3 size: 10 residues. Some clones are missing from TCRdb's copy, which holds only in-frame ones; the method was immunoSEQ multiplex PCR. This table holds roughly 51,000 clones, 90% to 96% found once. This clonotype originated in a child less than two years old. The specimen sequenced was peripheral blood mononuclear cells (PBMCs). The chain couples TRBV20-1 to TRBJ1-2; no definite D call. The CDR3 region is CRPTSRGYTF. CDR3 bases: TGCAGGCCTACATCCAGGGGCTACACCTTC.